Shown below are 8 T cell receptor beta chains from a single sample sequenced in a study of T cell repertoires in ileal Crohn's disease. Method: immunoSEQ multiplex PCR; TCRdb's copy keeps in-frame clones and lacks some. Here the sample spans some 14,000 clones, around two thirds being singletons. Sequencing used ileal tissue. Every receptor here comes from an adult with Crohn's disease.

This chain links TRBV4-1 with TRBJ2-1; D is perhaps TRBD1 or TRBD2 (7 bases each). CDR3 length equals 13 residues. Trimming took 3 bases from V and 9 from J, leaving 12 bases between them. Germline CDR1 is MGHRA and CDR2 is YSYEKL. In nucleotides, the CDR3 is TGCGCCAGCAGCCAGCAGGGGGAGGGTGAGCAGTTCTTC. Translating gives CASSQQGEGEQFF.

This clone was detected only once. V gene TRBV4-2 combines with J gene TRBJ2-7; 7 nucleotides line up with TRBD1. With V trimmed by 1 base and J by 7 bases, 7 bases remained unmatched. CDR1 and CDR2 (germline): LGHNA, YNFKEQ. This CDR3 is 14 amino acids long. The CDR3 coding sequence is TGTGCCAGCAGCCAAGTAACAGGGGCGCGGGAGCAGTACTTC. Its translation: CASSQVTGAREQYF.

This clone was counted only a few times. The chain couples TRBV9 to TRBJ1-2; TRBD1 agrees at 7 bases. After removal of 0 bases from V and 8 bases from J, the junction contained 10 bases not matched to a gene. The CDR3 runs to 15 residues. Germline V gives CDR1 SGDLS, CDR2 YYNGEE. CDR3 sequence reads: CASSVGPTGVEGYTF. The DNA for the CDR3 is TGTGCCAGCAGCGTAGGCCCCACAGGGGTGGAAGGCTACACCTTC.

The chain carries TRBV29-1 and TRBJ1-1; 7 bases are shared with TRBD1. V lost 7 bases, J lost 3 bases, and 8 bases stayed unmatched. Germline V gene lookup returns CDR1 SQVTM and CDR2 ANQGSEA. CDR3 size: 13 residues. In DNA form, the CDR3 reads TGCAGCGCCCAGACAGGGCCGTACACTGAAGCTTTCTTT. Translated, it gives CSAQTGPYTEAFF. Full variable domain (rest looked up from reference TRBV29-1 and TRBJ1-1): SAVISQKPSRDICQRGTSLTIQCQVDSQVTMMFWYRQQPGQSLTLIATANQGSEATYESGFVIDKFPISRPNLTFSTLTVSNMSPEDSSIYLCSAQTGPYTEAFFGQGTRLTVV.

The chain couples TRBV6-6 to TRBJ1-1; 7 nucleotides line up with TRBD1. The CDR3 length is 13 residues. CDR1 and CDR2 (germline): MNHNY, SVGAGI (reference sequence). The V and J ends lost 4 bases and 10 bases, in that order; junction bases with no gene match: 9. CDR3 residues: CASSFSRGRLAFF. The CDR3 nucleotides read TGTGCCAGCAGTTTCTCAAGGGGGCGCTTAGCTTTCTTT.

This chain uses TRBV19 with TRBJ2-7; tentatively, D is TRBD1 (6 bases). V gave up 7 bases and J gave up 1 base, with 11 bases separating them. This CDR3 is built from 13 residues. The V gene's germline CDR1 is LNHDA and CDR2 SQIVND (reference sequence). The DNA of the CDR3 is TGTGCCAGTACCGGAACAGGGTCCTACGAGCAGTACTTC. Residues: CASTGTGSYEQYF.

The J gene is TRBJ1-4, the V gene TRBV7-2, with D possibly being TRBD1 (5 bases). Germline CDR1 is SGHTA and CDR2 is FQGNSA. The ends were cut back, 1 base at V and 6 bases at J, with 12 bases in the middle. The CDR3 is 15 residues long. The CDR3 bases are TGTGCCAGCAGCTTAGGGTCGGGGGGGTATGAAAAACTGTTTTTT. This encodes CASSLGSGGYEKLFF.

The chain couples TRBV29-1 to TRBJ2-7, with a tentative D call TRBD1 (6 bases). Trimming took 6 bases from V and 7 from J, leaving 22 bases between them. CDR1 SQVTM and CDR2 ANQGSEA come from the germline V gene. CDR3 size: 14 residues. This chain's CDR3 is CSVNRPGTSLEQYF. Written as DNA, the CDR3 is TGCAGCGTGAATCGCCCAGGGACATCCCTAGAGCAGTACTTC.